A single sample is the source of the 25 T cell receptor beta chains below, sequenced in a study of T cells in Graves' hyperthyroidism and ophthalmopathy. Regions amplified from RNA transcripts were the TCR beta CDR3 regions. The HTBI primer set served for first-round RT-PCR of the TCR CDR3. A single record per CDR3 protein comes from TCRdb applying MiXCR to the multiplex PCR reads. The sample contains some 98,000 distinct CDR3 sequences, roughly 40% of which appear only once. The sample comprised peripheral blood or thyroid tissue (not recorded which). The receptors were sampled from a woman under 40 with Graves' hyperthyroidism.

The sample holds many counts of this clonotype. V is TRBV5-1 and J is TRBJ1-6, with TRBD1 as a possible D gene (6 bases). V was shortened by 2 bases and J by 6 bases, with 15 bases between the two germline ends. Germline lookup yields CDR1 SGHRS and CDR2 YFSETQ. The CDR3 runs 16 residues. CDR3 DNA: TGCGCCAGCAGCTTACAGGGAGGGACTTTTAATTCACCCCTCCACTTT. Its protein is CASSLQGGTFNSPLHF.

This clonotype came up many times. The chain recombines TRBV20-1 with TRBJ1-2; the match to TRBD1 covers 9 bases. Germline V CDR1 and CDR2: DFQATT, SNEGSKA (reference sequence). V was pared by 6 bases and J by 4 bases, with 6 bases of the junction left unmatched. The CDR3 sequence is 13 residues long. Here the CDR3 reads CSARKQGAYGYTF. Here the CDR3 DNA reads TGCAGTGCGCGGAAACAGGGGGCCTATGGCTACACCTTC.

The table lists this clonotype with many counts. The rearrangement uses TRBV7-9 and TRBJ1-1; TRBD1 is a possible D gene (6 bases). V gave up 1 base and J gave up 11 bases, with 17 bases separating them. Per the germline V gene, CDR1 is SEHNR and CDR2 is FQNEAQ (reference sequence). The CDR3 is 14 residues long. CDR3 in amino acids: CASSLVIQGSRAFF. The CDR3 bases are TGTGCCAGCAGCTTAGTCATTCAGGGGTCGAGGGCTTTCTTT.

The chain employs TRBV11-2 and TRBJ2-7; 9 bases agree with TRBD2. CDR1 and CDR2 (germline): SGHAT, FQNNGV. V gave up 5 bases and J gave up 5 bases; unmatched junction bases: 13. CDR3 length equals 16 residues. This CDR3 reads CASSPGFTLAGDEQYF. Written as DNA, the CDR3 is TGTGCCAGCAGCCCGGGCTTCACCTTAGCGGGAGACGAGCAGTACTTC. The whole variable domain, filled in from reference TRBV11-2 and TRBJ2-7, reads EAGVAQSPRYKIIEKRQSVAFWCNPISGHATLYWYQQILGQGPKLLIQFQNNGVVDDSQLPKDRFSAERLKGVDSTLKIQPAKLEDSAVYLCASSPGFTLAGDEQYFGPGTRLTVT.

This clonotype occurred a few times. The CDR3 does not close with the conserved phenylalanine or tryptophan, likely indicating a read error. The chain recombines TRBV4-1 with TRBJ1-1; unclear D gene. Trimming cost V 6 bases and J 4 bases, with 15 bases left between them. Germline CDR1 reads MGHRA; CDR2 reads YSYEKL. The CDR3 runs 14 residues. CDR3 sequence (DNA): TGCGCCAGCAGGCAGGAACGGATTGGCACTGAAGCTTTCCTT. Protein sequence: CASRQERIGTEAFL.

This chain connects TRBV15 to TRBJ2-7; 7 bases agree with TRBD1. CDR3 length equals 14 residues. V gave up 3 bases and J gave up 5 bases; unmatched junction bases: 7. The germline CDR1 and CDR2 sequences are LNHNV and YYDKDF (reference sequence). This chain's CDR3 is CATSSVGQMDEQYF. CDR3 sequence (DNA): TGTGCCACCAGCAGTGTGGGACAGATGGACGAGCAGTACTTC.

This clonotype was observed many times. The J gene is TRBJ2-7, the V gene TRBV2; maybe TRBD2 (6 bases). CDR3 length: 14 residues. Germline V gene lookup returns CDR1 SNHLY and CDR2 FYNNEI. V was trimmed by 0 bases and J by 4 bases, leaving 10 bases between them. The chain's CDR3 is CASSEALRGYEQYF. For the CDR3, the DNA is TGTGCCAGCAGTGAAGCGCTTCGGGGGTACGAGCAGTACTTC.

Only a few counts were recorded for this clonotype. V usage is TRBV30 and J usage is TRBJ1-5; unclear D gene. Germline V gene sequence: CDR1 GTSNPN, CDR2 SVGIG (reference sequence). The length of the CDR3 is 13 residues. Trimming took 0 bases from V and 3 from J, leaving 6 bases between them. The CDR3, as DNA: TGTGCCTGGAGTGTACAGTACAATCAGCCCCAGCATTTT. This translates into CAWSVQYNQPQHF.

This clonotype was found a few times. The chain is built from TRBV20-1 and TRBJ2-7, with TRBD2 identical over 9 bases. Germline CDR1 DFQATT, CDR2 SNEGSKA (reference sequence). CDR3 length: 13 amino acids. After removal of 2 bases from V and 6 bases from J, the junction contained 5 bases not matched to a gene. The CDR3 reads CSARRLAGLEQYF. CDR3 sequence (DNA): TGCAGTGCTAGACGGCTAGCGGGACTCGAGCAGTACTTC.

In its sample, this clonotype was seen many times. The rearrangement links TRBV9 to TRBJ1-1; possibly TRBD1 for D (6 bases). There are 15 residues in the CDR3. Germline V lookup: CDR1 SGDLS, CDR2 YYNGEE. V was clipped by 0 bases and J by 0 bases, with 9 bases between them. The CDR3 bases are TGTGCCAGCAGCGTAGGGGGGCAAATGAACACTGAAGCTTTCTTT. This codes for CASSVGGQMNTEAFF.

This clonotype was observed many times. The chain uses TRBV2 and TRBJ2-7; 9 bases align to TRBD1. V trimming: 6 bases; J trimming: 1 base; junction bases outside the gene matches: 7. Germline assignment: CDR1 SNHLY and CDR2 FYNNEI. The CDR3 totals 15 residues. CDR3 sequence reads: CASRPGQGISYEQYF. The CDR3 DNA follows: TGTGCCAGCAGACCCGGACAGGGGATTTCCTACGAGCAGTACTTC.

In its sample, this clonotype was seen a few times. This chain connects TRBV9 to TRBJ2-6; 7 bases are a match to TRBD2. The CDR3 is 18 amino acids. Per germline, CDR1 SGDLS and CDR2 YYNGEE. Losses at the gene ends were 4 bases for V and 3 bases for J; bases not matched to a gene: 13. CDR3 sequence reads: CASSQAWGGGVGANVLTF. DNA of the CDR3: TGTGCCAGCAGCCAAGCCTGGGGGGGGGGGGTTGGGGCCAACGTCCTGACTTTC.

At least ten counts were recorded for this clonotype. This chain links TRBV2 with TRBJ1-5, with a possible D match to TRBD1 (5 bases). The CDR3 is made up of 15 amino acids. The V gene's germline CDR1 is SNHLY and CDR2 FYNNEI. V was clipped by 6 bases and J by 3 bases, with 15 bases between them. The CDR3 DNA sequence: TGTGCCAGCAGAAGCCGGGACGGATTCAATCAGCCCCAGCATTTT. Protein product: CASRSRDGFNQPQHF.

In its sample, this clonotype was seen many times. The J gene is TRBJ1-2, the V gene TRBV7-9, with D possibly TRBD1 on 5 matching bases. Germline loops: CDR1 SEHNR, CDR2 FQNEAQ (reference sequence). CDR3 length: 17 residues. Trimming took off 2 bases at V and 6 bases at J, with 22 bases between the two ends. The CDR3 DNA reads TGTGCCAGCAGCTTAAATAAAGGAATAGCAGGGTGGCATGGCTACACCTTC. Residues: CASSLNKGIAGWHGYTF.

Remarks on this clonotype: One base away lies a much larger clone, so this may be a sequencing read error. The chain joins TRBV28 to TRBJ2-3; perhaps TRBD2 as D (6 bases). Trimming shortened V by 5 bases and J by 2 bases, and 14 bases separated the two germline ends. Germline V gene data show CDR1 as MDHEN and CDR2 as SYDVKM. The CDR3 length is 15 residues. CDR3 amino acids: CASSDDAGPTDTQYF. In nucleotides, the CDR3 is TGTGCCAGCAGTGATGATGCGGGGCCCACAGATACGCAGTATTTT.

The table lists this clonotype with a few counts. The J gene is TRBJ1-2, the V gene TRBV24-1; TRBD1 agrees at 7 bases. V lost 6 bases, J lost 6 bases, and 6 bases stayed unmatched. The germline gives CDR1 KGHDR, CDR2 SFDVKD. There are 13 residues in the CDR3. CDR3 sequence (DNA): TGTGCCACCAGTCGGGGACAGACGAATGGCTACACCTTC. Translating it yields CATSRGQTNGYTF.

This clonotype was counted ten times or more. CDR3 loop: CASNSGGATYEQYF. Written as DNA, the CDR3 is TGTGCCAGCAACTCCGGTGGGGCTACCTACGAGCAGTACTTC. The chain joins TRBV12-3 or TRBV12-4 to TRBJ2-7; perhaps TRBD1 as D (5 bases). The CDR3 covers 14 residues. V lost 7 bases to trimming and J lost 2 bases, with 15 bases between them.

This clonotype was picked up a small number of times. Sequence at one end of the junction differs from germline and may be a read error. V gene TRBV2 combines with J gene TRBJ1-4; D might be TRBD1 (5 bases). Germline-derived CDR1 and CDR2 are SNHLY and FYNNEI. The CDR3 spans 16 residues. CDR3 DNA: TGTGCCAGCAGCGAAGGAGGCCTCGCAGGGTTGTATAAACTGTTTTTT. Translating it yields CASSEGGLAGLYKLFF. Filled out from reference TRBV2 and TRBJ1-4, the complete variable domain reads EPEVTQTPSHQVTQMGQEVILRCVPISNHLYFYWYRQILGQKVEFLVSFYNNEISEKSEIFDDQFSVERPDGSNFTLKIRSTKLEDSAMYFCASSEGGLAGLYKLFFGSGTQLSVL.

This clonotype was observed many times. The chain links TRBV13 to TRBJ1-5; D might be TRBD1 (5 bases). V gave up 3 bases and J gave up 5 bases, with 8 bases separating them. CDR1 PRHDT and CDR2 FYEKMQ come from the germline V gene (reference sequence). CDR3 length: 13 amino acids. The CDR3 DNA is TGTGCCAGCAGCTTCGGGGCGTATCAGCCCCAGCATTTT. Translated: CASSFGAYQPQHF.

V usage is TRBV6-5 and J usage is TRBJ2-5; D may be TRBD1 or TRBD2 (5 bases each). This CDR3 is 14 amino acids long. Trimming pared 2 bases from V and 5 bases from J, leaving 12 bases between. Germline lookup yields CDR1 MNHEY and CDR2 SVGAGI. The chain's CDR3 is CASSYAGAGETQYF. CDR3 DNA sequence: TGTGCCAGCAGTTACGCCGGGGCAGGGGAGACCCAGTACTTC.

The table lists this clonotype with many counts. The CDR3 DNA follows: TGCAGTGCTAGGTGGAGGGAGCGTCCTAATTCACCCCTCCACTTT. It encodes CSARWRERPNSPLHF. The gene calls are TRBV20-1 and TRBJ1-6, with D hard to call. The germline V and J ends were trimmed by 3 bases and 6 bases, with 15 bases remaining between them. In germline, CDR1 is DFQATT, CDR2 SNEGSKA (reference sequence). This CDR3 spans 15 amino acids.

This clonotype was detected many times. The chain is built from TRBV20-1 and TRBJ1-5, with a possible D match to TRBD1 (6 bases). The V end was cut by 3 bases, the J end by 3 bases, with 9 bases between. Germline CDR1 and CDR2: DFQATT and SNEGSKA (reference sequence). This CDR3 comprises 13 residues. The CDR3 reads CSARGAHNQPQHF. In nucleotides, the CDR3 is TGCAGTGCTAGGGGGGCCCACAATCAGCCCCAGCATTTT.

The rearrangement uses TRBV7-2 and TRBJ2-3, with D unresolved. V lost 5 bases, J lost 5 bases, and 11 bases lay in between. This CDR3 spans 13 amino acids. Germline loops: CDR1 SGHTA, CDR2 FQGNSA. The CDR3 reads CASSPRNRDTQYF. The CDR3 bases are TGTGCCAGCAGCCCGAGGAATCGAGATACGCAGTATTTT.

This chain links TRBV14 with TRBJ2-6, with 12 bases aligning to TRBD2. V lost 2 bases, J lost 3 bases, and 8 bases stayed unmatched. This CDR3 has 19 residues. Germline V gene lookup returns CDR1 SGHDN and CDR2 FVKESK. The CDR3 loop is CASSQRLAGGPDGANVLTF. The CDR3 DNA reads TGTGCCAGCAGCCAACGTCTAGCGGGAGGGCCGGATGGGGCCAACGTCCTGACTTTC.

About this clonotype: One junction end does not reproduce the germline sequence, and a read error may be involved. The chain links TRBV2 to TRBJ2-3, with 10 positions matching TRBD2. CDR3 length: 16 amino acids. Germline V CDR1 and CDR2: SNHLY, FYNNEI. The CDR3 reads CASRDPSGRFADTQYF. CDR3 DNA: TGCGCCAGCAGGGACCCTAGCGGGAGATTTGCAGATACGCAGTATTTT.